This T cell receptor (beta chain) derives from a study of cytotoxic CD8 clonotypes in ibrutinib-treated CLL. Study background: There were, on average, about 250,000 productive templates and 90,000 to 95,000 productive rearrangements per sample.

Study findings and constraints: Starting clonality was above that of age-matched healthy donors and tracked circulating CD8+ T-cell counts.

Notes on this clone: The antigen remains unidentified.

The method was immunoSEQ multiplex PCR; TCRdb's version includes in-frame clones alone and lacks a portion of them. The table has 90,000 to 150,000 clones, about 50% seen once. Per the germline V gene, CDR1 is MNHNS and CDR2 is SASEGT. This CDR3 region has 14 residues. The junction had 6 bases not matched to a gene; V was cut back by 7 bases and J by 3 bases. Cryopreserved PBMCs were the source of about 1.9 micrograms of genomic DNA, which went to TCR beta libraries. This receptor was taken from a human donor with chronic lymphocytic leukemia. The chain uses TRBV6-1 and TRBJ1-2; 9 bases align to TRBD1. The sample in question was PBMCs, obtained after 24 months of ibrutinib treatment. The DNA of the CDR3 is TGTGCCAGCATTGTGGGACAGGGTGACTATGGCTACACCTTC. It encodes CASIVGQGDYGYTF.